Listed below are T cell receptor beta chains from one sample, sequenced in a study of cytomegalovirus exposure and HLA in healthy donors. Assay: immunoSEQ multiplex PCR; the TCRdb copy retains only in-frame clones and omits some. The sample consists of about 210,000 clones, around 83% of them appearing once. The material sequenced was PBMCs. The receptors originated from a man aged 35-49 years in good health and CMV-seropositive. Each CDR3 is given with its conserved first and last residue. D genes are given only for firm matches. Expanded clones are given a class, and other clones once, few, many or no size at all.

CASSTSGSVGDTQYF | TGCGCCAGCAGCACTAGCGGGAGTGTGGGAGATACGCAGTATTTT | TRBD2 | - | TRBJ2-3 | TRBV5-1
CASSRAGDETQYF | TGTGCCAGCAGCCGAGCGGGAGATGAGACCCAGTACTTC | TRBD2 | once | TRBJ2-5 | TRBV7-2
CASYTPSGANGLTF | TGTGCCAGCTATACACCCTCTGGGGCCAACGGCCTGACTTTC | - | - | TRBJ2-6 | TRBV6-7
CAWGRGGTEAFF | TGTGCCTGGGGGAGGGGGGGCACTGAAGCTTTCTTT | - | - | TRBJ1-1 | TRBV28
CASSLGVGTDETQYF | TGTGCCAGCAGCTTAGGGGTCGGGACAGATGAGACCCAGTACTTC | TRBD1 | - | TRBJ2-5 | TRBV11-2
CASSGAQVGARYGYTF | TGTGCCAGCAGCGGCGCCCAGGTGGGGGCTAGGTATGGCTACACCTTC | - | - | TRBJ1-2 | TRBV9
CASSLPDNTEAFF | TGCGCCAGCAGCCTGCCAGATAACACTGAAGCTTTCTTT | - | - | TRBJ1-1 | TRBV5-1
CASSLAIAGGYRTDTQYF | TGTGCCAGCAGCTTAGCGATAGCGGGAGGTTACCGCACAGATACGCAGTATTTT | TRBD2 | - | TRBJ2-3 | TRBV7-8
CASHRQAAARGLEQFF | TGTGCCAGCCACCGCCAAGCGGCGGCGCGGGGCTTAGAGCAGTTCTTC | - | - | TRBJ2-1 | TRBV2
CASSRSLLAEAFF | TGTGCCAGCAGCCGGAGTCTGTTAGCTGAAGCTTTCTTT | - | - | TRBJ1-1 | TRBV7-6
CASSQDLVFGLARNEQFF | TGCGCCAGCAGCCAAGATTTGGTCTTCGGACTAGCGAGGAATGAGCAGTTCTTC | TRBD2 | - | TRBJ2-1 | TRBV4-3
CASDREPGTDTQYF | TGTGCCAGTGACCGGGAACCGGGGACAGATACGCAGTATTTT | - | - | TRBJ2-3 | TRBV6-1
CASRRGIADTQYF | TGTGCCAGCAGGAGAGGGATTGCAGATACGCAGTATTTT | - | - | TRBJ2-3 | TRBV2
CASSFDRVNTGELFF | TGTGCCAGCAGCTTTGACAGGGTAAACACCGGGGAGCTGTTTTTT | TRBD1 | - | TRBJ2-2 | TRBV5-8
CASGDRAGTGELFF | TGTGCCAGTGGGGACAGGGCGGGAACCGGGGAGCTGTTTTTT | TRBD1 | - | TRBJ2-2 | TRBV19
CASSATGGDRLYGYTF | TGTGCCAGCAGTGCCACTGGGGGCGACAGACTTTATGGCTACACCTTC | - | - | TRBJ1-2 | TRBV28
CASSLLAGGPVSTDTQYF | TGTGCCAGCTCACTACTAGCGGGAGGGCCGGTTAGCACAGATACGCAGTATTTT | TRBD2 | - | TRBJ2-3 | TRBV18
CSVSDTKNGYTF | TGCAGCGTTTCCGACACCAAGAATGGCTACACCTTC | - | - | TRBJ1-2 | TRBV29-1
CASSVRDTNTGELFF | TGTGCCAGCAGTGTACGGGACACCAACACCGGGGAGCTGTTTTTT | - | - | TRBJ2-2 | TRBV25-1
CASSQAYGELFF | TGCGCCAGCAGCCAAGCTTACGGGGAGCTGTTTTTT | - | - | TRBJ2-2 | TRBV4-1
CASSFGGGSGANGLTF | TGTGCCAGCAGCTTTGGGGGGGGATCTGGGGCCAACGGCCTGACTTTC | TRBD2 | - | TRBJ2-6 | TRBV7-2
CASSFTSGAYEQYF | TGTGCCAGCAGTTTCACCAGCGGGGCTTACGAGCAGTACTTC | TRBD2 | - | TRBJ2-7 | TRBV27
CASSPGQVHEQYF | TGCGCCAGCAGTCCGGGACAGGTCCACGAGCAGTACTTC | TRBD1 | - | TRBJ2-7 | TRBV5-1
CASSPHGTANTEAFF | TGTGCCAGCAGCCCACACGGGACTGCGAACACTGAAGCTTTCTTT | - | - | TRBJ1-1 | TRBV9
CASSRDREAFF | TGTGCCAGCAGCAGGGACAGGGAAGCTTTCTTT | TRBD1 | few | TRBJ1-1 | TRBV11-2
CASSQDRGIGEKLFF | TGTGCCAGCAGCCAGGACAGGGGAATCGGTGAAAAACTGTTTTTT | TRBD1 | - | TRBJ1-4 | TRBV11-2
CATSREDRGHEAFF | TGTGCCACCAGCAGAGAGGACAGGGGCCATGAAGCTTTCTTT | TRBD1 | - | TRBJ1-1 | TRBV15
CASSRRGDEQYF | TGTGCCAGCAGCCGCAGGGGGGACGAGCAGTACTTC | - | few | TRBJ2-7 | TRBV11-2